This TCR beta chain emerged from a study of blood T cells in healthy people across ages. For the study at large: There was about one barcoded beta molecule captured by template switching per two T cells.

Using a J-beta primer mix together with a sample-barcoded 5' primer, a second PCR was run for roughly 7 to 12 cycles. TCRdb re-called the 5' RACE reads with MiXCR, one entry per CDR3 protein. The sample consists of around 790,000 distinct CDR3 sequences, roughly 44% of them appearing once. This CDR3 region has 15 residues. Germline loops: CDR1 SGHDT, CDR2 YYEEEE. V dropped 5 bases and J dropped 0 bases, with 13 bases sitting between them. The sequence was obtained from a man aged 55 to 69 in good health. Sample: blood. The chain employs TRBV5-6 and TRBJ2-3; perhaps TRBD1 as D (6 bases). CDR3 bases: TGTGCCAGCAGGACCTGGGGGCCAAGCACAGATACGCAGTATTTT. This gives the protein CASRTWGPSTDTQYF.